This entry concerns a single T cell receptor beta chain. This clonotype was counted at least ten times. Its antigen has not been determined. Nothing much larger sits one base from this clone, and base qualities are not available. Based on the germline V gene, the CDR1 and CDR2 sequences are SGHVS and FQNEAQ. V is cut by 1 base and J by 4 bases, and the space between the germline ends is 12 bases. The CDR3 has 15 amino acids, counting the end cysteine and phenylalanine. This entry keeps only the CDR3 DNA: 45 bases, framed from base 1. This sample was included in a study of T cell repertoires in cytomegalovirus infection (dated by TCRdb to between 2018 and 2021). As for the study more broadly: Peptide stimulations targeted recently identified HLA-C-restricted CMV epitopes, whose presentation resists viral immunomodulation, together with well-studied HLA-B-restricted epitopes. Because public TCR beta signatures pointed to carriage of CMV infection together with the matching HLA type, the HLA type of each donor mattered for the analysis.

What the work shows at the level of the full study, not this receptor alone: Cumulative frequency of public TCR beta family members discriminated carriers of CMV infection plus the relevant HLA type in this cohort and an independent roughly 320-donor cohort. The ex vivo response was dominated by HLA-C-restricted CMV-specific TCR beta clonotypes, which also provided the single most frequent clonotype in two of eight donors.

The sequencer was an Illumina HiSeq 1500. The public reads were reprocessed in TCRdb via fastp at Q25 and MiXCR, keeping in-frame beta chains. Here each entry gathers all rows of one CDR3 protein and keeps the most common genes and DNA. The sample contains about 740,000 distinct CDR3 sequences, 30% to 40% of them found a single time. The top ten hold about 20% of the sample. The treatment or condition label corresponds to: in vitro stimulation with specific CMV peptide epitopes to enrich CMV-specific T cells. The rearranged segments are TRBV7-8 and TRBJ2-3, with the D gene tentatively TRBD1 or TRBD2, based on 5 matching bases in each. This TCR came from a human donor in good health (CMV status not recorded). Some clones in this sample may be carry-over from other donors' samples. The specimen was cultured PBMCs, collected from culture after CMV antigen stimulation. The nucleotides are TGTGCCAGCAGCTTAGACCCCCGGGGCGCAGATACGCAGTATTTT. Its coded protein is CASSLDPRGADTQYF.